These 3 T cell receptor beta chains were all obtained from the same sample, sequenced in a study of cytomegalovirus exposure and HLA in healthy donors. Both 60 Vbeta primers and 13 Jbeta primers went into the PCR. Assay: immunoSEQ multiplex PCR; the TCRdb copy retains only in-frame clones and omits some. This table has 150,000 to 200,000 clones, 80% to 85% appearing once. Sequences were obtained from PBMCs. Receptors were obtained from a man younger than 30 in good health and CMV-seronegative.

CDR3 protein: CASSPRQGPLTGELFF. CDR3 bases: TGTGCCAGCAGCCCTCGACAGGGCCCTCTCACCGGGGAGCTGTTTTTT. The rearrangement uses TRBV7-6 and TRBJ2-2, with 7 positions matching TRBD1. The CDR3 length is 16 residues. With 5 bases clipped from V and 4 bases from J, the junction kept 10 bases outside the gene matches. The V gene's germline CDR1 is SGHVS and CDR2 FNYEAQ.

Only a few counts were recorded for this clone. This sequence joins TRBV6-1 and TRBJ1-5, with 8 positions matching TRBD1. Trimming cost V 6 bases and J 4 bases; bases outside gene matches: 8. The CDR3 is 15 residues long. From germline, CDR1 is MNHNS and CDR2 SASEGT. The CDR3: CASSPTGGMNQPQHF. CDR3 DNA: TGTGCCAGCAGCCCCACAGGGGGGATGAATCAGCCCCAGCATTTT.

CDR3 in DNA: TGCGCCAGCAGCCGACTAGCGGACAATGAGCAGTTCTTC. This codes for CASSRLADNEQFF. The gene calls are TRBV4-3 and TRBJ2-1; 9 bases line up with TRBD2. V was clipped by 4 bases and J by 5 bases; unmatched bases: 0. Germline CDR1 is LGHNA and CDR2 is YSLEER. The CDR3 totals 13 residues.